Here is one T cell receptor (beta chain) with its context. Its target is not known. The sample originates from a study of post-analysis software for immune sequencing data. Notes on the study in general: TRBV5-6, TRBV5-1 and TRBV20-1 belonged to a set of a handful of TRBV segments that were more frequent in patients than controls.

Each TCR beta cDNA library carried unique molecular identifiers. Each CDR3 protein gets one entry after TCRdb re-called the PCR reads with MiXCR. Of about 770,000 distinct CDR3 sequences in the sample, 46% were seen once. The CDR3 has 15 residues. Trimming removed 5 bases from V and 5 bases from J, with 18 bases in between. The genes are TRBV12-3 or TRBV12-4 and TRBJ1-2, with a possible D match to TRBD1 (6 bases). The sequence derives from a girl aged 5-17 years with multiple sclerosis. The sequencing input was blood. Here the CDR3 DNA reads TGTGCCAGCAGTCACCTGGGGGGGGCCGATTATGGCTACACCTTC. Translated, it gives CASSHLGGADYGYTF.